This T cell receptor beta chain emerged from a study of blood T cell repertoires in COVID-19. As for the study in general: The origin of the acute and convalescent COVID-19 samples was the United States, Italy and Spain. PBMCs, B-cell-depleted T cells, or T cells provided the cDNA or gDNA that made up the material.

Source study methods: It was from reference gene primer amplification that nucleated cell counts were estimated. Measured with immunoSEQ multiplex PCR; TCRdb has only the in-frame clones, and not every one. The V and J calls and clone size are taken from that table; D and trimming were inferred from the DNA. Of about 240,000 clones detected, roughly nine tenths appear once; the ten largest clones hold 7.2%. Sequencing was carried out using peripheral blood. The receptor was derived from a man in his 60s who had recovered from COVID-19.

CDR3 DNA sequence: TGTGCCAGCAGTGAACAGAACTACGAGCAGTACTTC. Amino acid sequence: CASSEQNYEQYF. The V call is TRBV2, the J call TRBJ2-7, with D unresolved. The V gene's germline CDR1 is SNHLY and CDR2 FYNNEI. Deletions cut 2 bases from V and 3 bases from J, with 5 bases between. The CDR3 loop spans 12 amino acids.